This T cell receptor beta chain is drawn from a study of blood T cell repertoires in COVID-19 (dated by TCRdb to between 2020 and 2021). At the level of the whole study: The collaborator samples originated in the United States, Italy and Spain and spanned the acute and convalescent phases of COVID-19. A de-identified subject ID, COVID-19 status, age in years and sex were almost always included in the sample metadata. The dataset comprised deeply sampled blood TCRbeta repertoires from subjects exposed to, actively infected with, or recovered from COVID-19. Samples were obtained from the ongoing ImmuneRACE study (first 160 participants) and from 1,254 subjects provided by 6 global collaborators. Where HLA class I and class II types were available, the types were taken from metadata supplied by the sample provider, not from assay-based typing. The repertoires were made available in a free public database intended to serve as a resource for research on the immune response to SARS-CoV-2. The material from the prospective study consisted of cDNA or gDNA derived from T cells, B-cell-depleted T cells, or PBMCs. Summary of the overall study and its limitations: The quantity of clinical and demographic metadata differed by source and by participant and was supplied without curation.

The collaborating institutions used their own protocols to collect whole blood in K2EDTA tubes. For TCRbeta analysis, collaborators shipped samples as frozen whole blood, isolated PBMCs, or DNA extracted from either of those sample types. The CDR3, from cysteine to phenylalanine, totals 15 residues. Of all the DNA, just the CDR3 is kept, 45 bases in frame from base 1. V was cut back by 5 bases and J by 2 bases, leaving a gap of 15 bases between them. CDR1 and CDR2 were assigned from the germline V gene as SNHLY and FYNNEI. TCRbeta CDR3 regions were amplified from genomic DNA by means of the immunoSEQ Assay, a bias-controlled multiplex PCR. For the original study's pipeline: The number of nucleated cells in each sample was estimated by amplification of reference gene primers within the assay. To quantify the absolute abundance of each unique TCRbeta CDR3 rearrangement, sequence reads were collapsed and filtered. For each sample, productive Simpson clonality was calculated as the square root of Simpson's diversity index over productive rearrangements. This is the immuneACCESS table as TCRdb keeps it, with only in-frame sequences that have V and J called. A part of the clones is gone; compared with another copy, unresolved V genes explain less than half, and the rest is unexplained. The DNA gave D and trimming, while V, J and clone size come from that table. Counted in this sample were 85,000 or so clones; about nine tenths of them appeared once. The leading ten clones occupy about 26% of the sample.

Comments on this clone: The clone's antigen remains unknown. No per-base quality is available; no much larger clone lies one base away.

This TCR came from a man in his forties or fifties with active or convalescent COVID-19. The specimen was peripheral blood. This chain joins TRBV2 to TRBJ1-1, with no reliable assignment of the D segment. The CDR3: CASSLRQNSNTEAFF. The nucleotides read TGTGCCAGCAGTCTCCGCCAGAACAGTAACACTGAAGCTTTCTTT.